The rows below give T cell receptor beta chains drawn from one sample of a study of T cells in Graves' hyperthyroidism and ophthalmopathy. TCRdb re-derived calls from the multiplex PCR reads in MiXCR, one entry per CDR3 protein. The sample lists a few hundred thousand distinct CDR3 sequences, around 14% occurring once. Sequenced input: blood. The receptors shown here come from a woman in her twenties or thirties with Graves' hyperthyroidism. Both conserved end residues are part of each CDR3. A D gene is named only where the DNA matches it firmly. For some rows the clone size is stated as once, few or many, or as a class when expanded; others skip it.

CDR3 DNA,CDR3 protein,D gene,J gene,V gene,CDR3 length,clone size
TGCGCCAGCAGCTTGGCAGGTTCAGACACCGGGGAGCTGTTTTTT,CASSLAGSDTGELFF,-,TRBJ2-2,TRBV5-1,15,many
TGTGCCAGCAGTAAAGCGAGTAACGTAGAGACCCAGTACTTC,CASSKASNVETQYF,-,TRBJ2-5,TRBV6-1,14,few
TGTGCCAGCAGACTCAGACAGGGTGCCTACGAGCAGTACTTC,CASRLRQGAYEQYF,TRBD1,TRBJ2-7,TRBV12-3/TRBV12-4,14,many
TGTGCCTGGGCCAGGACAGGGGGTAATCAGCCCCAGCATTTT,CAWARTGGNQPQHF,TRBD1,TRBJ1-5,TRBV30,14,many
TGTGCCAGCAGCCAATATCAGGGCGGGATCACTGAAGCTTTCTTT,CASSQYQGGITEAFF,-,TRBJ1-1,TRBV14,15,many
TGTGCCAGCAGCACAACCGGGACAGTCATCCATGAGCAGTTCTTC,CASSTTGTVIHEQFF,TRBD1,TRBJ2-1,TRBV5-4,15,-
TGTGCCAGTAGTATTTTTCAGGGGGCGGGTGAGCAGTTCTTC,CASSIFQGAGEQFF,TRBD1,TRBJ2-1,TRBV19,14,few
TGTGCCAGTACGGACGGGAGCTCCTACAATGAGCAGTTCTTC,CASTDGSSYNEQFF,-,TRBJ2-1,TRBV19,14,-
TGCGCCAGCCGAAAGATGGCAGGGGCCACAGATACGCAGTATTTT,CASRKMAGATDTQYF,-,TRBJ2-3,TRBV4-1,15,few
TGTGCCAGCAGCCAAGATCTTTTTCGTTATTCTAGGGAATCCGACACCGGGGAGCTGTTTTTT,CASSQDLFRYSRESDTGELFF,-,TRBJ2-2,TRBV14,21,-
TGTGCTAGTGGTTTGTACCGGCCGGGCTACGAGCAGTACTTC,CASGLYRPGYEQYF,-,TRBJ2-7,TRBV12-5,14,many
TGTGCCAGCAGTGGACGGACGCTCGAATACGAGCAGTACTTC,CASSGRTLEYEQYF,-,TRBJ2-7,TRBV2,14,many
TGTGCCAGCAGTAGAACGGTGAATGGAAACACCATATATTTT,CASSRTVNGNTIYF,-,TRBJ1-3,TRBV6-1,14,-
TGTGCCAGCAGCCAGACCAGCGTCGGGGAGCTGTTTTTT,CASSQTSVGELFF,-,TRBJ2-2,TRBV11-2,13,many
TGTGCCACCTCCGGCCGGGACAGGGGGCTCGACGAGCAGTACTTC,CATSGRDRGLDEQYF,TRBD1,TRBJ2-7,TRBV19,15,-
TGTGCCAGCAGTTACTCGGGACAGGGAATGCACGAGCAGTACTTC,CASSYSGQGMHEQYF,TRBD1,TRBJ2-7,TRBV6-2/TRBV6-3,15,few
TGTGCCAGCAGCACACAACCGGGACTAGCGGGAAGCACAGATACGCAGTATTTT,CASSTQPGLAGSTDTQYF,TRBD2,TRBJ2-3,TRBV11-3,18,-
TGTGCCAGCAGTTTAGGGGGTTCCTACACAGATACGCAGTATTTT,CASSLGGSYTDTQYF,-,TRBJ2-3,TRBV28,15,-
TGCGCCAGCAGCTTAGCAGGGGGACACATTCAGTACTTC,CASSLAGGHIQYF,TRBD1,TRBJ2-4,TRBV5-1,13,few
TGTGCCAGCAGTTACTCGAGACGGCGCATCTCCTACGAGCAGTACTTC,CASSYSRRRISYEQYF,-,TRBJ2-7,TRBV6-5,16,few
TGCAGTGCTAGAGGTCCGGCGGGAGGAGTCTCCTACGAGCAGTACTTC,CSARGPAGGVSYEQYF,TRBD2,TRBJ2-7,TRBV20-1,16,many
TGTGCCAGCAGCTTTTCACTGCAGGGGGCAACTGAAGCTTTCTTT,CASSFSLQGATEAFF,TRBD1,TRBJ1-1,TRBV11-1,15,many
TGTGCCAGCAGCTTGGTTGTCGGGGCCTCCGGGGCCAACGTCCTGACTTTC,CASSLVVGASGANVLTF,-,TRBJ2-6,TRBV5-4,17,-
TGTGCCAGCAACCGGGGGCTAGCGGGAGGGCCTAGCACAGATACGCAGTATTTT,CASNRGLAGGPSTDTQYF,TRBD2,TRBJ2-3,TRBV28,18,-
TGTGCCAGCAGCCCGCGGACAGGGGGGTTCGGAAGCTCCTACGAGCAGTACTTC,CASSPRTGGFGSSYEQYF,TRBD1,TRBJ2-7,TRBV14,18,few